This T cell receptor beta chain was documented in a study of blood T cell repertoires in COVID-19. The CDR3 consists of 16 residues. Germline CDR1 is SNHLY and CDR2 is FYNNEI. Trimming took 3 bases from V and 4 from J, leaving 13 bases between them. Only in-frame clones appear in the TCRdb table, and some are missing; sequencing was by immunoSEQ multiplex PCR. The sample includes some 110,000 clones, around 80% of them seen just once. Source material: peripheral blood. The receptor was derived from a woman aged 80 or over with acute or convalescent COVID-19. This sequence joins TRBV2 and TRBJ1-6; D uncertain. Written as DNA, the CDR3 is TGTGCCAGCAGTGATTCGGTTCTTGCTTATAATTCACCCCTCCACTTT. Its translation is CASSDSVLAYNSPLHF. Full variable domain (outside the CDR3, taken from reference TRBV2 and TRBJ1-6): EPEVTQTPSHQVTQMGQEVILRCVPISNHLYFYWYRQILGQKVEFLVSFYNNEISEKSEIFDDQFSVERPDGSNFTLKIRSTKLEDSAMYFCASSDSVLAYNSPLHFGNGTRLTVT.